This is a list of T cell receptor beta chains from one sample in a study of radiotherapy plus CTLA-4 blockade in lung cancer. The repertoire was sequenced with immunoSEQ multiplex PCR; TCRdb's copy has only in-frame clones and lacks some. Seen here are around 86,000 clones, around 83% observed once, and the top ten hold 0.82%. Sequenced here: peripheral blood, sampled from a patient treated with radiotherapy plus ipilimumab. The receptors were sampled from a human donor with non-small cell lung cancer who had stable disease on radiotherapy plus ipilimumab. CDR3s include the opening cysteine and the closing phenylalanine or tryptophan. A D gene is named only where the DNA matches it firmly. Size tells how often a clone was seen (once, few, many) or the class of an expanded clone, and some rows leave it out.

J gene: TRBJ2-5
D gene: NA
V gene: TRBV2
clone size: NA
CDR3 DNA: TGTGCCAGCCATTGGGCGGACCAAGAGACCCAGTACTTC
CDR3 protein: CASHWADQETQYF

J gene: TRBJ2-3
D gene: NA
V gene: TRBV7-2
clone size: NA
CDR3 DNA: TGTGCCAGCAGCCCAGGCGTCACAGATACGCAGTATTTT
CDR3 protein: CASSPGVTDTQYF

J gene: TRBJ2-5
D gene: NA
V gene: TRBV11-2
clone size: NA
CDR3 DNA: TGTGCCAGCAAGAGGGGACAAGAGACCCAGTACTTC
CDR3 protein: CASKRGQETQYF

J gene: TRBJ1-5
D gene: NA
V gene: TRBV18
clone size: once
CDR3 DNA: TGTGCCAGCTCACTCCTGGGGGCATCCAATCAGCCCCAGCATTTT
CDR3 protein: CASSLLGASNQPQHF

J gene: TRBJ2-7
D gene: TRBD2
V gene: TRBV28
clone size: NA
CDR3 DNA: TGTGCCAGCAAGGATGACGGGAGGGAACAGGACGAGCAGTACTTC
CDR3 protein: CASKDDGREQDEQYF

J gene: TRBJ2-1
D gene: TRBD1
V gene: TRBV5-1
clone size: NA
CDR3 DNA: TGCGCCAGCAGCTTGCCTTTCGGACAGGGGGGAAACAATGAGCAGTTCTTC
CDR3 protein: CASSLPFGQGGNNEQFF

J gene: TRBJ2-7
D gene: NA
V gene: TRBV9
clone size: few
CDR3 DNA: TGTGCCAGCAGCGTGGGTCCGGAGGGTGGCGAGCAGTACTTC
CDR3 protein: CASSVGPEGGEQYF

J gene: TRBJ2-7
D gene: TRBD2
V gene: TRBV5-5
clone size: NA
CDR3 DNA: TGTGCCAGCAGCTTCGGACTAGCGGGTTCCTACGAGCAGTACTTC
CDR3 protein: CASSFGLAGSYEQYF

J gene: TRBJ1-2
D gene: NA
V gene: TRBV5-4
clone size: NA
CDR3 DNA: TGTGCCAGCAGCGTAACAGGGTTCTATGGCTACACCTTC
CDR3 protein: CASSVTGFYGYTF

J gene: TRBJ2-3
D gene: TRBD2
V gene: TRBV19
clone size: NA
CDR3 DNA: TGTGCCAGTAGTTTAGGACTAGAGAGCACAGATACGCAGTATTTT
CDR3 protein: CASSLGLESTDTQYF

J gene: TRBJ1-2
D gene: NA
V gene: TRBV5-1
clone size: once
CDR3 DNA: TGCGCCAGCAGGGGTGGCTGGGGCTACACCTTC
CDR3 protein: CASRGGWGYTF

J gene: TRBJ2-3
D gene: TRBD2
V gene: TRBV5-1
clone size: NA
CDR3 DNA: TGCGCCAGCAGCTTAGGGCTAGCGGGAGGAGGCACAGATACGCAGTATTTT
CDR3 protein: CASSLGLAGGGTDTQYF

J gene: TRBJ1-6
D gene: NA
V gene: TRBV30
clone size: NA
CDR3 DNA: TGTGCCTGGGGGCGTGAGAATTCACCCCTCCACTTT
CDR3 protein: CAWGRENSPLHF

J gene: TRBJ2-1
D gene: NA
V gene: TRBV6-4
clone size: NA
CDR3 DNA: TGTGCCAGCAGTGGGCCGGAGGGGCCGGGGGATGAGCAGTTCTTC
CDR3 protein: CASSGPEGPGDEQFF

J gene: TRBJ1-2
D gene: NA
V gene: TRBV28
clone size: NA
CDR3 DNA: TGTGCCAGCAGTTTGATCAGGGAACGGGGAGGCTACACCTTC
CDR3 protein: CASSLIRERGGYTF

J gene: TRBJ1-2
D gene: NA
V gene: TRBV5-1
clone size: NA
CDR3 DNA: TGCGCCAGCAGCGTCTCATCTAACTATGGCTACACCTTC
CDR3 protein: CASSVSSNYGYTF

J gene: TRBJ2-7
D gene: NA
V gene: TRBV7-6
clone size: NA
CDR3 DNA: TGTGCCAGCAGCATCACCTCGGTGGGGGAGCAGTACTTC
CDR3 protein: CASSITSVGEQYF

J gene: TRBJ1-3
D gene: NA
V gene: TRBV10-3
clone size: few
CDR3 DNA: TGTGCCATCAGTGAGCAGGGGATTGGAAACACCATATATTTT
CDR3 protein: CAISEQGIGNTIYF

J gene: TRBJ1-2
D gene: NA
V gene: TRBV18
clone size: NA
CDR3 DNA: TGTGCCAGCTCACCGGGACTGTCCAATGGCTACACCTTC
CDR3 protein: CASSPGLSNGYTF

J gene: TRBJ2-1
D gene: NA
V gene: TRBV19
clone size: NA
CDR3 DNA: TGTGCCAGTAGTTCTCAGACAGGGAGGGATGAGCAGTTCTTC
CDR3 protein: CASSSQTGRDEQFF

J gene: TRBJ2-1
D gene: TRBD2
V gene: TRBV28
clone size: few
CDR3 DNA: TGTGCCGGGACTAGCGGGGGAACCCATGAGCAGTTCTTC
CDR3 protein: CAGTSGGTHEQFF

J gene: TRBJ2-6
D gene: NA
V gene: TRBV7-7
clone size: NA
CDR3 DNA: TGTGCTAGCAGCTTAAGCTCTGGGGCCAACGTCCTGACTTTC
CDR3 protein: CASSLSSGANVLTF

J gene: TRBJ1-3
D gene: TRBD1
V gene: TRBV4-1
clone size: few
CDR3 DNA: TGCGCCAGCAGCTCTTCCGGGACAGGGTCCTTTGGAAACACCATATATTTT
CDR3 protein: CASSSSGTGSFGNTIYF

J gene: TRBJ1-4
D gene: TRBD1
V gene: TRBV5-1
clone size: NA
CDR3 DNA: TGCGCCAGCAGCTCTATAGGACAGGGTGGGGAAAAACTGTTTTTT
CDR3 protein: CASSSIGQGGEKLFF

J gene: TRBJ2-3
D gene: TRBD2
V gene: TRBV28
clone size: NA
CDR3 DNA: TGTGCCAGCAGTTTAGATAGCGGGGCACATGATACGCAGTATTTT
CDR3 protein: CASSLDSGAHDTQYF

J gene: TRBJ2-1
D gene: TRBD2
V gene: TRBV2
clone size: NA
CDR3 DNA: TGTGCCAGCAGTCTACTAGCGGGGGGGAATGAGCAGTTCTTC
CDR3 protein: CASSLLAGGNEQFF

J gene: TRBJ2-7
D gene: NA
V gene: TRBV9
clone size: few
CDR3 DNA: TGTGCCAGCAGCGTAGGAGATGGCTCCTACGAGCAGTACTTC
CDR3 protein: CASSVGDGSYEQYF

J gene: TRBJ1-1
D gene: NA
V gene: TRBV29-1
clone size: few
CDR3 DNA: TGCAGCGCTGGTCGGGGTGGGGACACTGAAGCTTTCTTT
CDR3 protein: CSAGRGGDTEAFF